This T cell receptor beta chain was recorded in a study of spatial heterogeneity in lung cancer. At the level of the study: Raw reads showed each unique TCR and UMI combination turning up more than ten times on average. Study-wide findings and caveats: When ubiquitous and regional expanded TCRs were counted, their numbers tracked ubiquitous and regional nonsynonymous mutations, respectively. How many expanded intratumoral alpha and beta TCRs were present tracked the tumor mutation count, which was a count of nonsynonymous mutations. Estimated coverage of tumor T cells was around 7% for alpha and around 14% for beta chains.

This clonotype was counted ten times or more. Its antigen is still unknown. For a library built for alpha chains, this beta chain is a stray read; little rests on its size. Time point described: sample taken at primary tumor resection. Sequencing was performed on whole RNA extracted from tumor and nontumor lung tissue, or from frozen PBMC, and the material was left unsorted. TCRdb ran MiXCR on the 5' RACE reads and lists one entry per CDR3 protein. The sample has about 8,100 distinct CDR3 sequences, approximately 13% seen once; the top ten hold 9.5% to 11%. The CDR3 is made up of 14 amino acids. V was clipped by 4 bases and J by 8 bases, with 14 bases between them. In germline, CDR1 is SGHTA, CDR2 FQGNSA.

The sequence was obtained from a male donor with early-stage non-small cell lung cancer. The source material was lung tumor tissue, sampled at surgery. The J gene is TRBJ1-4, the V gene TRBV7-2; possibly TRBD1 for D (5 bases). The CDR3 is CASSSEAGWEKLFF. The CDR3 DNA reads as TGTGCCAGCAGCTCCGAGGCAGGGTGGGAAAAACTGTTTTTT.